This T cell receptor beta chain originates from a study of blood T cell repertoires in COVID-19. There are a few counts of this clone. CDR1 is GTSNPN and CDR2 is SVGIG in the germline V gene (reference sequence). Trimming cost V 2 bases and J 4 bases; bases outside gene matches: 7. The CDR3 consists of 14 residues. TCRdb's copy holds only in-frame clones and misses some; the assay was immunoSEQ multiplex PCR. The data show roughly 150,000 clones, 80% seen once. The study drew participants aged about 18 to 95 years from some 23 US areas. V is TRBV30 and J is TRBJ1-2; 7 bases match TRBD1. The sample was PBMCs or T cells enriched from blood (not recorded which). The source is a man aged 35 to 55 who had recovered from COVID-19. Written as DNA, the CDR3 is TGTGCCTGGAGTCACCAGGGGGGAGTCTATGGCTACACCTTC. It is translated as CAWSHQGGVYGYTF.